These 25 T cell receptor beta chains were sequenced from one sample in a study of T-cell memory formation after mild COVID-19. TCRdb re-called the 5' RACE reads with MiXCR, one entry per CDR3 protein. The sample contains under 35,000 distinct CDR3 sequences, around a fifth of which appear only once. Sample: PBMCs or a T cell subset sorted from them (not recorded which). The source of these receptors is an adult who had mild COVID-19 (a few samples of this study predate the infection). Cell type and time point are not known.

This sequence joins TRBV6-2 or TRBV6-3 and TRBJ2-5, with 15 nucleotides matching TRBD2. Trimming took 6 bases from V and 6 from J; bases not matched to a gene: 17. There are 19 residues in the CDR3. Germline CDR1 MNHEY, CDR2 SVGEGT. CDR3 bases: TGTGCCAGCAGCACCCCTCGGACTAGCGGGAGGGAGAAGTTAAAGACCCAGTACTTC. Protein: CASSTPRTSGREKLKTQYF.

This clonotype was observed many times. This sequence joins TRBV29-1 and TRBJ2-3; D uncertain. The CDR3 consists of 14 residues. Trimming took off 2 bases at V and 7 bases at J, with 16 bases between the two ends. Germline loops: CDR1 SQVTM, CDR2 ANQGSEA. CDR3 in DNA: TGCAGCGTTGAATCTCGGGTAGGAAGAAATACGCAGTATTTT. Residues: CSVESRVGRNTQYF.

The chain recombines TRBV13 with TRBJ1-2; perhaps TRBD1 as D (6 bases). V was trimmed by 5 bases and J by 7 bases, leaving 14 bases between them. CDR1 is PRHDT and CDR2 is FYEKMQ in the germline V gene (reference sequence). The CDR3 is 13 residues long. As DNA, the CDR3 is TGTGCCAGCAGCCTCGGACAGACGCCTGGCTACACCTTC. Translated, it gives CASSLGQTPGYTF.

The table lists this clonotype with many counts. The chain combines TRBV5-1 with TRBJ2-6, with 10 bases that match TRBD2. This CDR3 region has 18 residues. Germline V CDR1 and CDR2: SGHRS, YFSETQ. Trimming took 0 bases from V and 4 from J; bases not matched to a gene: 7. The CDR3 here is CASSLEPSGSSGANVLTF. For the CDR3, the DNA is TGCGCCAGCAGCTTGGAGCCTAGCGGGAGTTCGGGGGCCAACGTCCTGACTTTC.

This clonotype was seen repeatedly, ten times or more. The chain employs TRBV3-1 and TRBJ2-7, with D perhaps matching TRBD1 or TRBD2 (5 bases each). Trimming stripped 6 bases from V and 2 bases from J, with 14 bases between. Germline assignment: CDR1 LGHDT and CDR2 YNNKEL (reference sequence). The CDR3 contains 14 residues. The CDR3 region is CASSFSGRPYEQYF. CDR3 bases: TGTGCCAGCAGTTTCTCGGGACGCCCCTACGAGCAGTACTTC.

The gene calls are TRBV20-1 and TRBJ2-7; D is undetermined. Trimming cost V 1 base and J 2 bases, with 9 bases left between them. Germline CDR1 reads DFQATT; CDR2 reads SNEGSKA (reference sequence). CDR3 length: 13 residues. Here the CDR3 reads CSARGIMPYEQYF. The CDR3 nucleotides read TGCAGTGCTAGAGGTATCATGCCCTACGAGCAGTACTTC.

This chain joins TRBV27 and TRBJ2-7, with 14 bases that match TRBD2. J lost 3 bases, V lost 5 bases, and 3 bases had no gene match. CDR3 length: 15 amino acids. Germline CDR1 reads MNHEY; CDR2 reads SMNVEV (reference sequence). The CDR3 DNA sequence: TGTGCCAGCAGTCACGGGACTAGCGGGAGCTACGAGCAGTACTTC. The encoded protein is CASSHGTSGSYEQYF.

DNA for the CDR3: TGTGCCAGCAGTTCGTCCCGGGACAGGGCCGGCACCGGGGAGCTGTTTTTT. This codes for CASSSSRDRAGTGELFF. The chain carries TRBV12-3 or TRBV12-4 and TRBJ2-2; the match to TRBD1 covers 9 bases. The CDR3 covers 17 residues. V shed 4 bases, J shed 4 bases, and the junction held 10 bases outside the gene matches.

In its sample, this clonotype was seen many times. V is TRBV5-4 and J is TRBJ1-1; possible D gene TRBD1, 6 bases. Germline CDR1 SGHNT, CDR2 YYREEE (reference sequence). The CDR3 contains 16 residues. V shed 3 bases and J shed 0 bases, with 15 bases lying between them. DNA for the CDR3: TGTGCCAGCAGCTCCGCGGACAGAAACATGAACACTGAAGCTTTCTTT. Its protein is CASSSADRNMNTEAFF.

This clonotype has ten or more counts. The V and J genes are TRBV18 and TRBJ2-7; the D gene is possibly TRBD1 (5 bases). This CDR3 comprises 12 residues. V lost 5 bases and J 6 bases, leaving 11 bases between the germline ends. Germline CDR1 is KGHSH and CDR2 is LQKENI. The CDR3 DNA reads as TGTGCCAGCTCATCCCAGGGTGTCGAGCAGTACTTC. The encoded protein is CASSSQGVEQYF.

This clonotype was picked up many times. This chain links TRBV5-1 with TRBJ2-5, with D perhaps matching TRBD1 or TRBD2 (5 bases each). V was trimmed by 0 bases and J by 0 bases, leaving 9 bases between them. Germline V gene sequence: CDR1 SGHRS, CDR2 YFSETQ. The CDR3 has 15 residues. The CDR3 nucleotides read TGCGCCAGCAGCTTGGTTGGGGGAAACCAAGAGACCCAGTACTTC. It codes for CASSLVGGNQETQYF.

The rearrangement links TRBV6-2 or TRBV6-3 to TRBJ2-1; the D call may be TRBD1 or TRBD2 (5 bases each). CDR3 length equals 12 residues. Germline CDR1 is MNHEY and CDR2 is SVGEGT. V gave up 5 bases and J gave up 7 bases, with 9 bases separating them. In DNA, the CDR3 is TGTGCCAGCAGTCACTGGGGGAATGAGCAGTTCTTC. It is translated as CASSHWGNEQFF.

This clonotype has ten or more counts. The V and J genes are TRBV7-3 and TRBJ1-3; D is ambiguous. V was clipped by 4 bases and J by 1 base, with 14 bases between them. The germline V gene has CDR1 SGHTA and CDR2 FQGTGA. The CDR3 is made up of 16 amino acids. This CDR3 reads CASSSGPSISGNTIYF. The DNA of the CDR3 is TGTGCCAGCAGCTCCGGACCCTCAATTTCTGGAAACACCATATATTTT.

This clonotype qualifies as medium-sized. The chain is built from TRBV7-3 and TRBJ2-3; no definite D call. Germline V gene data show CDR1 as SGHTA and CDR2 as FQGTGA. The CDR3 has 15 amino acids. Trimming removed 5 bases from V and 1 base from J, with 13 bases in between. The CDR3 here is CASSPHGSRTDTQYF. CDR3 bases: TGTGCCAGCAGCCCGCACGGGTCTCGCACAGATACGCAGTATTTT.

The CDR3 is CASSVVSSGPPSGEQFF. The CDR3 nucleotides are TGTGCCAGCAGCGTAGTCAGCAGCGGACCGCCATCAGGGGAGCAGTTCTTC. The J gene is TRBJ2-1, the V gene TRBV9; D is tentatively TRBD1 or TRBD2 (5 bases each). Germline CDR1 SGDLS, CDR2 YYNGEE. Trimming removed 0 bases from V and 10 bases from J, with 23 bases in between. This CDR3 region has 17 residues. The full variable domain, its missing parts supplied by reference TRBV9 and TRBJ2-1, is DSGVTQTPKHLITATGQRVTLRCSPRSGDLSVYWYQQSLDQGLQFLIQYYNGEERAKGNILERFSAQQFPDLHSELNLSSLELGDSALYFCASSVVSSGPPSGEQFFGPGTRLTVL.

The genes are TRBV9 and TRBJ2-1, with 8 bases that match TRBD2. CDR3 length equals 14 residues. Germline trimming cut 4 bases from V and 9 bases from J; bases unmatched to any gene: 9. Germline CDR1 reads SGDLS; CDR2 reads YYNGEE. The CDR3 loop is CASSSGGEKGEQFF. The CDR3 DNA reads TGTGCCAGCAGCTCCGGGGGGGAGAAGGGTGAGCAGTTCTTC. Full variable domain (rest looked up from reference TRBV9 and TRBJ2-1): DSGVTQTPKHLITATGQRVTLRCSPRSGDLSVYWYQQSLDQGLQFLIQYYNGEERAKGNILERFSAQQFPDLHSELNLSSLELGDSALYFCASSSGGEKGEQFFGPGTRLTVL.

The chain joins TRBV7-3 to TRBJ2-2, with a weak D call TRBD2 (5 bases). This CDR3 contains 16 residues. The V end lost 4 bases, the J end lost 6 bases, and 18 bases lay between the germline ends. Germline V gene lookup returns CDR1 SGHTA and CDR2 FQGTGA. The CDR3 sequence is CASSSPTGIGSGELFF. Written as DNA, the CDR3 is TGTGCCAGCAGCTCCCCGACCGGGATCGGTTCCGGGGAGCTGTTTTTT.

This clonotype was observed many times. CDR3 sequence reads: CATSDLTSGGAYEQFF. CDR3 nucleotide sequence: TGTGCCACCAGTGATTTGACTAGCGGGGGGGCATATGAGCAGTTCTTC. V usage is TRBV24-1 and J usage is TRBJ2-1; TRBD2 aligns across 13 bases. After removal of 0 bases from V and 8 bases from J, the junction contained 3 bases not matched to a gene. Germline V gene sequence: CDR1 KGHDR, CDR2 SFDVKD. The CDR3 covers 16 residues.

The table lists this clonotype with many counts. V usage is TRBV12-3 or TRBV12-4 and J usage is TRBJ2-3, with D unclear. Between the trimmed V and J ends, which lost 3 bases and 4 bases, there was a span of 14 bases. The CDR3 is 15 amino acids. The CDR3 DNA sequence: TGTGCCAGCAGTTTTTACGTGGATTTTGCAGATACGCAGTATTTT. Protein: CASSFYVDFADTQYF.

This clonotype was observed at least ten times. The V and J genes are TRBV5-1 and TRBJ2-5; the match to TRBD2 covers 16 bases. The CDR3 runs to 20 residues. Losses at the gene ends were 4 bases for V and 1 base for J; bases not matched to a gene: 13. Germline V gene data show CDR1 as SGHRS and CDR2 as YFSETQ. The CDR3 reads CASSPLGGLAGGPSQETQYF. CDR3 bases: TGCGCCAGCAGCCCCTTAGGGGGACTAGCGGGGGGGCCGAGCCAAGAGACCCAGTACTTC. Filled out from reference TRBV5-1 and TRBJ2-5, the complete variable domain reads KAGVTQTPRYLIKTRGQQVTLSCSPISGHRSVSWYQQTPGQGLQFLFEYFSETQRNKGNFPGRFSGRQFSNSRSEMNVSTLELGDSALYLCASSPLGGLAGGPSQETQYFGPGTRLLVL.

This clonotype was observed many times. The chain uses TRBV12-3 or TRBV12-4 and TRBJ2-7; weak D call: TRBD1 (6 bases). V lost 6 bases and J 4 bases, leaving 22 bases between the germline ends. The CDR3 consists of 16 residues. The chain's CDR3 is CASSLYSGTKKYEQYF. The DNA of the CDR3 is TGTGCCAGCAGCCTATATTCCGGGACAAAAAAGTACGAGCAGTACTTC.

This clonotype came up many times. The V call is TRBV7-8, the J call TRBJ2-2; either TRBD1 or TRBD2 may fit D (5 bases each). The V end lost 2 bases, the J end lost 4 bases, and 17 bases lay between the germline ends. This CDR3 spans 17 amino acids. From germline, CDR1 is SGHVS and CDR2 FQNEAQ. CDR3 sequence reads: CASSLWGRASPTGELFF. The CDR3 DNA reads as TGTGCCAGCAGCTTATGGGGGAGAGCCTCCCCCACCGGGGAGCTGTTTTTT.

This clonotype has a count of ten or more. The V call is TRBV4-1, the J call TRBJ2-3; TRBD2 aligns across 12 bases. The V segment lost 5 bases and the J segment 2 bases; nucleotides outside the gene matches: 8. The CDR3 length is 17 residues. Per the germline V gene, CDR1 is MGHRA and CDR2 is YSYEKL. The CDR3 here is CASSSQRTSGVTDTQYF. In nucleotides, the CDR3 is TGCGCCAGCAGCTCACAAAGGACTAGCGGGGTCACAGATACGCAGTATTTT.

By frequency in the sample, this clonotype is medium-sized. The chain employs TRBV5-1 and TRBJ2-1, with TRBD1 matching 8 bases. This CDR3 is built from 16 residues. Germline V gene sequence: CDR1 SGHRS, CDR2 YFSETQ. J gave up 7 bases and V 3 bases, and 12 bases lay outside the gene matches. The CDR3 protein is CASSSWTGHSENEQFF. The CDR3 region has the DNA TGCGCCAGCAGCTCCTGGACAGGGCATTCTGAAAATGAGCAGTTCTTC.

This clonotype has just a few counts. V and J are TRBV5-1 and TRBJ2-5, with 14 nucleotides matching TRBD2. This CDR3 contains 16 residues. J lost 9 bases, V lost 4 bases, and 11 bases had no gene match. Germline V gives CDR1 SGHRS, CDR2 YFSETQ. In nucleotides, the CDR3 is TGCGCCAGCAGCCCTCAGGGACTAGCGGGAGATAAGGCCCAGTACTTC. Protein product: CASSPQGLAGDKAQYF.